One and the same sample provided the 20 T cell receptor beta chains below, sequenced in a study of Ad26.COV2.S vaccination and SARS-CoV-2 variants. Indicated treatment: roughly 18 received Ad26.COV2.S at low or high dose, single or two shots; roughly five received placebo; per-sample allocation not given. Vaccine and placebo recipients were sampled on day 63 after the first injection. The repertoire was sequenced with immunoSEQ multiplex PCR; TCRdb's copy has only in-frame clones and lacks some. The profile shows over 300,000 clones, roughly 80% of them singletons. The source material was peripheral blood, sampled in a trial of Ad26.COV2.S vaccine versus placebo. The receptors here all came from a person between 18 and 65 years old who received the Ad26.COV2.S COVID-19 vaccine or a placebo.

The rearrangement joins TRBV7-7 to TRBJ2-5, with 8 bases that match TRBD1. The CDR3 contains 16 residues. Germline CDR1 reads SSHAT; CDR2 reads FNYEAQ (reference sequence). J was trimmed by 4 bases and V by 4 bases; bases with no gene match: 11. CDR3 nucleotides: TGTGCCAGCAGCTCCCAGCGAGGACAGGGTGGAGAGACCCAGTACTTC. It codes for CASSSQRGQGGETQYF.

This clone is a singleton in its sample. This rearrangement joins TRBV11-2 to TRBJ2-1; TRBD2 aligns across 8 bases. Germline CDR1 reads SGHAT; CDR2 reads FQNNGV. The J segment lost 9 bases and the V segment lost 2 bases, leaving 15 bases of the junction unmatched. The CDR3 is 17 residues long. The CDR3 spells CASSLMGVGAGVGEQFF. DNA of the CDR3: TGTGCCAGCAGCTTAATGGGGGTAGGAGCGGGAGTGGGTGAGCAGTTCTTC.

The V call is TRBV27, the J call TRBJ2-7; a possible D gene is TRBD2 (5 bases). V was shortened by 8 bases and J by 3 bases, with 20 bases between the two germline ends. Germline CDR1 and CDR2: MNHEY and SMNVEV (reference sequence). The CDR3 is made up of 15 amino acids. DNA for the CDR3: TGTGCCAGCGGAAGGGCAGTTGGGAGAGGCTACGAGCAGTACTTC. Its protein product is CASGRAVGRGYEQYF.

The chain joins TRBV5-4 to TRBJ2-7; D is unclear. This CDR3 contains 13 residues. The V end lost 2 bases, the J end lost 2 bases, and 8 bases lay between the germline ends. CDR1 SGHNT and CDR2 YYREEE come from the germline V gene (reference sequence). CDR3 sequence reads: CASSFGSAYEQYF. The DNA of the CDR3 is TGTGCCAGCAGCTTTGGGTCGGCCTACGAGCAGTACTTC.

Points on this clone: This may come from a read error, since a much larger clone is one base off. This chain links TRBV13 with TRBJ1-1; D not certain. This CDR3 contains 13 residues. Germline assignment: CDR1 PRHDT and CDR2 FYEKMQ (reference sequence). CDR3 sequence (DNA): TGTGCCAGCAACTTAACTTTTCCGGCTGAAGCTTTCTTT. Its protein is CASNLTFPAEAFF.

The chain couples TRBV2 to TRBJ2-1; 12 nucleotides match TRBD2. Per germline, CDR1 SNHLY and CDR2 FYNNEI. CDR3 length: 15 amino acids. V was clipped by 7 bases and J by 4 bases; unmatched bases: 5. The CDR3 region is CASNGLAGLYNEQFF. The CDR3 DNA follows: TGTGCCAGCAACGGACTAGCGGGGCTTTACAATGAGCAGTTCTTC.

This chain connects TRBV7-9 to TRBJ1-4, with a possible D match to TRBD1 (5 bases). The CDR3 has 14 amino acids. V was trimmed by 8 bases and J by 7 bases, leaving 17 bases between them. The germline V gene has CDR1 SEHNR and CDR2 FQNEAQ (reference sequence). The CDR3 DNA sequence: TGTGCCAGCTTAAAGGGCAGGGAAAGTGAAAAACTGTTTTTT. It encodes CASLKGRESEKLFF.

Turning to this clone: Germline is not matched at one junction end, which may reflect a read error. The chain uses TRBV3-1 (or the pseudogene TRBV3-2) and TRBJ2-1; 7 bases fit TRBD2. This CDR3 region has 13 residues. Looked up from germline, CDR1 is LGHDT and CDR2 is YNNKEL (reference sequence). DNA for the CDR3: TGTGCCAGCAGCCAAGATCTGTCGCGCGGGAGCCTCTTC. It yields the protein CASSQDLSRGSLF.

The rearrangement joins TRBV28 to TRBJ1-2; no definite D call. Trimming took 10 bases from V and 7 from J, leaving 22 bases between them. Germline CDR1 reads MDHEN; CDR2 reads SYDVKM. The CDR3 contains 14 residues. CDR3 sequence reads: CAKNCPGEFCGYTF. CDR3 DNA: TGTGCCAAAAACTGTCCCGGCGAGTTTTGTGGCTACACCTTC.

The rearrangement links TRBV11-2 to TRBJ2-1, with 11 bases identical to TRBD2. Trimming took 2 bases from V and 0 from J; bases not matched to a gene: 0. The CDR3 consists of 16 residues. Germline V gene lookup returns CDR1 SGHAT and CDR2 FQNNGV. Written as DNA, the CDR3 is TGTGCCAGCAGCTTAACTAGCGGGAGCTCCTACAATGAGCAGTTCTTC. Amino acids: CASSLTSGSSYNEQFF.

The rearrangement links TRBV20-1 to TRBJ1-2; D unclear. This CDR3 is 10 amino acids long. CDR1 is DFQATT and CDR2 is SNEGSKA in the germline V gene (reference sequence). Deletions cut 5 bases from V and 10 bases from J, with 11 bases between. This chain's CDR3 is CSAGVATYTF. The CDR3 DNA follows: TGCAGTGCTGGGGTCGCAACCTACACCTTC.

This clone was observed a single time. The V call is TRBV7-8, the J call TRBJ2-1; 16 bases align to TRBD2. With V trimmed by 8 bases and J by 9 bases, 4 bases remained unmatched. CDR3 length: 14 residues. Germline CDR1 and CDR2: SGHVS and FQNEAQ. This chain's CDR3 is CASGTSGGALEQFF. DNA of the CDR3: TGTGCCAGCGGGACTAGCGGGGGGGCCCTTGAGCAGTTCTTC.

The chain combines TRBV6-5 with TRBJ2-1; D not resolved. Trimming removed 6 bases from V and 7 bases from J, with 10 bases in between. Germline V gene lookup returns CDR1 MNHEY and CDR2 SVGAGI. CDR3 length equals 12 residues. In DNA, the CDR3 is TGTGCCAGCAGCCTTAACTGGAATGAGCAGTTCTTC. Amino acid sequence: CASSLNWNEQFF.

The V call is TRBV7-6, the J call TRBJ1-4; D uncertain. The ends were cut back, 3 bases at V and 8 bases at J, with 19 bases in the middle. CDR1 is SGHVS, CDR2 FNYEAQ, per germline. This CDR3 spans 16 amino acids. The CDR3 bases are TGTGCCAGCAGCTTGGCTGGGCGGTCCCCCCGGGAAAAACTGTTTTTT. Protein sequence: CASSLAGRSPREKLFF.

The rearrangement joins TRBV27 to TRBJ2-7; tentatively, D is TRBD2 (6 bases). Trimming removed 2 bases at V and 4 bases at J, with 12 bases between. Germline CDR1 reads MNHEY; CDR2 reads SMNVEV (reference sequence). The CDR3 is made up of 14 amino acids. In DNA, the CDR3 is TGTGCCAGCAGTTTAGAAGCAGGGAGGTACGAGCAGTACTTC. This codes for CASSLEAGRYEQYF.

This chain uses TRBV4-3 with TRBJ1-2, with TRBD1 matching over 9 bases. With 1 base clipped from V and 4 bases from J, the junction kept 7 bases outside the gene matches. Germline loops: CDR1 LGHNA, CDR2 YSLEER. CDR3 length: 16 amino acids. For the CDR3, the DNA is TGCGCCAGCAGCCAAGGTTTAGACAGGGGGGCCTATGGCTACACCTTC. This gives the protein CASSQGLDRGAYGYTF.

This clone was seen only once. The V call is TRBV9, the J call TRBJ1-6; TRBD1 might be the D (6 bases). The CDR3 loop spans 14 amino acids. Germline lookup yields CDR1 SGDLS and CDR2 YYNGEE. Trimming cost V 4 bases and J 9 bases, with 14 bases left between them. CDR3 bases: TGTGCCAGCAGCCTAGGGGGTAAGGCTTCACCCCTCCACTTT. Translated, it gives CASSLGGKASPLHF.

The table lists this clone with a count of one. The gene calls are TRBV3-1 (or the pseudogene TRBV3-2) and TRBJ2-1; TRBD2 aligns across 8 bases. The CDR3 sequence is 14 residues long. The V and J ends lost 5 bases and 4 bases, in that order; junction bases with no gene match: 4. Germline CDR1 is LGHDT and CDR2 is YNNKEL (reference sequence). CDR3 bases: TGTGCCAGCAGCGGGCGGGGGGCTTACAATGAGCAGTTCTTC. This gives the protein CASSGRGAYNEQFF.

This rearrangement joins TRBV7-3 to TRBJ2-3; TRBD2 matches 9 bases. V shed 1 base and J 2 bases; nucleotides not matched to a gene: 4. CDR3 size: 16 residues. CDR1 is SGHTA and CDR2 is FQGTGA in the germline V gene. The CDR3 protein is CASSLSLAGTTDTQYF. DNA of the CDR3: TGTGCCAGCAGCTTAAGTCTAGCGGGGACCACAGATACGCAGTATTTT.

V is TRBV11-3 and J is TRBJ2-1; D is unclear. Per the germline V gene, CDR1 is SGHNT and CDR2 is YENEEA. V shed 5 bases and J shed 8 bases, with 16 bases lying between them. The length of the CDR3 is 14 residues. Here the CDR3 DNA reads TGTGCCAGCAGCCAGACTGGCCCAAGGCATGAGCAGTTCTTC. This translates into CASSQTGPRHEQFF.